Listed below are T cell receptor beta chains from one sample, sequenced in a study of blood T cell repertoires in COVID-19. The method was immunoSEQ multiplex PCR; TCRdb's version includes in-frame clones alone and lacks a portion of them. The sample includes fewer than 500,000 clones, around 86% of them seen just once. Sequenced input: peripheral blood. Source of these receptors: a woman aged 25 to 45 with active or convalescent COVID-19. The CDR3 runs from the conserved cysteine through the conserved F or W. The D gene is left open where the match is weak. Clone size is not always given. Where it is, it says once, few, many or a class for expanded clones.

TRBJ1-4,NA,TRBV7-9,NA,TGTGCCAGCAGCTTAGACAGATTAAATGAAAAACTGTTTTTT,CASSLDRLNEKLFF
TRBJ1-1,NA,TRBV5-1,TRBD1,TGCGCCAGCAGCGCCGGACAGGGGGCGCCCCCTGAAGCTTTCTTT,CASSAGQGAPPEAFF
TRBJ1-2,NA,TRBV27,NA,TGTGCCAGCAGGCGGGGGGGTGCTGGCTACACCTTC,CASRRGGAGYTF
TRBJ2-5,NA,TRBV7-2,NA,TGTGCCAGCAGCCCGCCGCCCCGAGTAGTGGAGACCCAGTACTTC,CASSPPPRVVETQYF
TRBJ2-2,NA,TRBV12-5,NA,TGTGCTAGTGGTTTGGTGACAAACACCGGGGAGCTGTTTTTT,CASGLVTNTGELFF
TRBJ2-7,few,TRBV27,TRBD1,TGTGCCAGCAGTTGGACAGGGGACTACGAGCAGTACTTC,CASSWTGDYEQYF
TRBJ1-2,NA,TRBV27,TRBD1,TGTGCCAGCAGTTTATCACAGGGGCACTATGGCTACACCTTC,CASSLSQGHYGYTF
TRBJ2-6,NA,TRBV4-1,NA,TGCGCCAGCAGCCCCCCGGTCGGGGAGTCTGGGGCCAACGTCCTGACTTTC,CASSPPVGESGANVLTF
TRBJ1-2,NA,TRBV30,NA,TGTGCCTGGAGTTTCGCTAACTATGGCTACACCTTC,CAWSFANYGYTF
TRBJ1-5,NA,TRBV3-1/TRBV3-2,NA,TGTGCCAGCAGTTTTAATAGCAATCAGCCCCAGCATTTT,CASSFNSNQPQHF
TRBJ1-1,NA,TRBV6-5,NA,TGTGCCAGCAGTTACAATGGCCAGATGTACCCTTTTGGAGCTTTCTTT,CASSYNGQMYPFGAFF
TRBJ1-6,NA,TRBV6-5,NA,TGTGCCAGCAGCAGTAACTCCGGGAGAATTTCACCCCTCCACTTT,CASSSNSGRISPLHF
TRBJ1-1,once,TRBV5-6,NA,TGTGCCAGCAGCTTGGGGCCTGAAGCTTTCTTT,CASSLGPEAFF
TRBJ1-6,NA,TRBV5-6,NA,TGTGCCAGCAGCTTGGGGGTAGGGGATAATTCACCCCTCCACTTT,CASSLGVGDNSPLHF
TRBJ2-7,NA,TRBV12-3/TRBV12-4,TRBD1,TGTGCCAGCAGAAGGGGACAGACCTACGAGCAGTACTTC,CASRRGQTYEQYF
TRBJ1-2,NA,TRBV6-5,NA,TGTGCCAGCAGTTACGAGGGAGTCCCTAACTATGGCTACACCTTC,CASSYEGVPNYGYTF
TRBJ2-1,NA,TRBV18,NA,TGTGCCAGCTCACCACCGTTTAGTGACAATGAGCAGTTCTTC,CASSPPFSDNEQFF
TRBJ2-5,NA,TRBV4-1,TRBD2,TGCGCCACTCCGACTAGCGGTGACAAGGAGACCCAGTACTTC,CATPTSGDKETQYF
TRBJ1-2,NA,TRBV20-1,NA,TGCAGTGCTAGTAATAGCTATGGCTACACCTTC,CSASNSYGYTF
TRBJ2-7,NA,TRBV7-6,TRBD1,TGTGCCAGCAGCTCATCGACAGGGAAGGGGGAGCAGTACTTC,CASSSSTGKGEQYF
TRBJ2-2,once,TRBV6-1,NA,TGTGCCAGCAGTGAAGGGACAGTTAACACCGGGGAGCTGTTTTTT,CASSEGTVNTGELFF
TRBJ2-7,NA,TRBV9,NA,TGTGCCAGCAGCGTAGCCGGGGGAAGCTCCTACGAGCAGTACTTC,CASSVAGGSSYEQYF
TRBJ1-4,NA,TRBV5-1,NA,TGCGCCAGCAGCTTGGCCGTCGGGGGTGAAAAACTGTTTTTT,CASSLAVGGEKLFF
TRBJ1-3,few,TRBV7-9,NA,TGTGCCAGCAGCTTTCTTATGGCCTCTGGAAACACCATATATTTT,CASSFLMASGNTIYF
TRBJ2-7,NA,TRBV27,NA,TGTGCCAGCAGACCTTCCCCGGGACTGTCCTACTACGAGCAGTACTTC,CASRPSPGLSYYEQYF
TRBJ1-2,NA,TRBV23-1,NA,TGCGCCAGCAGTCAATGGTTCTTGCGAGGGCCGAATGGCTACACCTTC,CASSQWFLRGPNGYTF
TRBJ1-6,NA,TRBV30,TRBD1,TGTGCCTGGACCGGGACAGGGGCTAATTCACCCCTCCACTTT,CAWTGTGANSPLHF
TRBJ2-2,NA,TRBV4-1,TRBD2,TGCGCCAGCAGTCGGGGGGTAGCGAGTCATAACACCGGGGAGCTGTTTTTT,CASSRGVASHNTGELFF
TRBJ1-6,NA,TRBV2,NA,TGTGCCAGTTCGGACGGGAGCTCCTATAATTCACCCCTCCACTTT,CASSDGSSYNSPLHF
TRBJ2-3,NA,TRBV5-4,TRBD2,TGTGCCAGCAGCCTCAAGATAGCGGGCTACACAGATACGCAGTATTTT,CASSLKIAGYTDTQYF
TRBJ2-1,NA,TRBV7-9,NA,TGTGCCAGCAGCTTAGAGGAAGGGGAACACAATGAGCAGTTCTTC,CASSLEEGEHNEQFF
TRBJ2-5,NA,TRBV7-2,TRBD2,TGTGCCAGCAGCTCCATGGCTAGCGGGGGGAGCGAGACCCAGTACTTC,CASSSMASGGSETQYF
TRBJ1-4,NA,TRBV10-3,TRBD1,TGTGCCATCAGAAAGACAGGGTCTAATGAAAAACTGTTTTTT,CAIRKTGSNEKLFF
TRBJ1-5,once,TRBV6-2/TRBV6-3,NA,TGTGCCAGCAGTTACGGGCAGGGGTTTGGACAGCCCCAGCATTTT,CASSYGQGFGQPQHF
TRBJ1-1,NA,TRBV18,NA,TGTGCCAGCTCACCACAGCAGGGGAACACTGAAGCTTTCTTT,CASSPQQGNTEAFF
TRBJ2-7,NA,TRBV29-1,NA,TGCAGCTCAGCCAGGGTTTGTCGGTACGAGCAGTACTTC,CSSARVCRYEQYF
TRBJ2-3,NA,TRBV5-4,TRBD2,TGTGCCAGCAGCTTGAACGGGGGGGGCACAGATACGCAGTATTTT,CASSLNGGGTDTQYF
TRBJ1-2,once,TRBV18,NA,TGTGCCAGCTCACCGGACAGTCAGTATGGCTACACCTTC,CASSPDSQYGYTF
TRBJ2-1,NA,TRBV18,TRBD2,TGTGCCAGCTCATCCCAGCGGGAAGAGCAGTTCTTC,CASSSQREEQFF
TRBJ2-5,NA,TRBV29-1,NA,TGCAGCGTTGTAGGCAGGGACCAAGAGACCCAGTACTTC,CSVVGRDQETQYF
TRBJ2-5,NA,TRBV19,NA,TGTGCCAGTAGGGGTATGACGGGAGAGGTGGAGACCCAGTACTTC,CASRGMTGEVETQYF
TRBJ1-1,NA,TRBV4-1,TRBD1,TGCGCCAGCAGCCAAGATCAGGGGGGTGGCACTGAAGCTTTCTTT,CASSQDQGGGTEAFF
TRBJ1-3,NA,TRBV14,NA,TGTGCCAGCAGCCAAGACCGGCGGAGCTCTGGAAACACCATATATTTT,CASSQDRRSSGNTIYF
TRBJ2-3,few,TRBV3-1/TRBV3-2,NA,TGTGCCAGCAGCCAAGACATAGAGGCGTCTGTCACAGATACGCAGTATTTT,CASSQDIEASVTDTQYF